The present entry profiles one TCR beta chain with its context. This clone's antigen is unknown. Base qualities were left out, and no much larger clone turns up one base away. The data originate from a study of graft-versus-host responses after intestinal transplantation (dated by TCRdb to the early 2020s). Notes on the research overall: Recipients received multivisceral, liver-intestinal, or isolated intestinal transplants. Anti-thymocyte globulin induction was given to all recipients, followed by maintenance tacrolimus and steroids for two to four years. Of the 20 to 25 intestinal transplant recipients enrolled in the cohort, one of whom was a retransplant, 3 patients without pretransplant specimens were excluded. Alloreactive clones were identified by sequencing pre-transplant mixed lymphocyte reaction products and comparing them with unstimulated pre-transplant donor and recipient T cells. Donor T cell macrochimerism was defined as a peak of at least 4% donor T cells among recipient peripheral blood mononuclear cells. Bulk TCR-beta CDR3 sequencing was used to track graft-versus-host and host-versus-graft alloreactive T cell clones in the graft, circulation and bone marrow after intestinal transplantation. Rather than going through the commercial service, samples from a few later patients were sequenced in-house on an Illumina MiSeq and processed with MiXCR. What the work shows at the level of the full study, not this receptor alone: Early after transplant, peak levels of circulating GvH clones were associated with declines in HvG clones. Patients with donor T cell macrochimerism had high GvH to HvG T cell clonal ratios in their allografts. The relatively low number and heterogeneity of intestinal transplant patients limited the conclusions. GvH clones were found in recipient bone marrow, and some of the GvH clones appeared earlier in ileal mucosa or blood, which is consistent with an intestinal mucosal origin.

The library was obtained by the immunoSEQ multiplex PCR assay. For most patients, genomic DNA was isolated using the Qiagen DNeasy Blood and Tissue Kit and was shipped frozen to Adaptive Biotechnologies for TCR sequencing. For most patients, genomic DNA was subjected to high-throughput TCR-beta CDR3 sequencing by Adaptive Biotechnologies. The authors' pipeline ran thus. TCR sequencing data for over 15 patients were retrieved from Adaptive's ImmunoSEQ software; a few other patients were processed with MiXCR and VDJtools. To correct CD4 versus CD8 sorting errors, sequences present in both subsets at a frequency ratio below 5:1 were removed. CDR3 nucleotide sequences shared between donor and recipient were removed because their origin could not be assigned. To count as alloreactive, a clone needed at least 2-fold expansion over unstimulated cells and a minimum CFSE-low frequency of 0.002% (template counts) or 0.001% (read counts). Mappable clones were those detected in sequenced pre-transplant spleen, lymph node, or MLR CFSE-low populations of the donor or recipient. Cumulative frequency of alloreactive clones was calculated as a percentage of all sequences weighted by copy number. TCRdb took over this immuneACCESS table, retaining in-frame rearrangements with V and J assigned. Such tables are incomplete; in checked studies, under half of the missing clones stem from an unresolved V gene, and the remainder is unexplained. V and J calls plus clone size are reproduced from that table; the DNA served to infer D and trimming. The sample has 110,000 to 150,000 clones on record, roughly 91% of them singletons. The ten biggest clones cover roughly 0.19% of the sample.

Deletion took 0 bases off V and 8 bases off J, with a span of 15 bases between the germline ends. From a lookup of the germline V gene, CDR1 and CDR2 are SGHTS and YDEGEE. The CDR3 goes from the cysteine to the phenylalanine over 14 residues. Only the CDR3 region is kept as DNA, spanning 42 bases read in frame from base 1. The time point label corresponds to: cells obtained before transplantation from donor or recipient. CD3+CD4+ and CD3+CD8+ populations were FACS-sorted from unstimulated pre-transplant donor and recipient cells taken from spleen or lymph nodes. This material consisted of unstimulated CD4+ T cells sorted from spleen or lymph node cells, taken before intestinal transplant. The clonotype comes from a human donor who received an intestinal transplant. The rearranged segments are TRBV5-8 and TRBJ2-7; the D segment may tentatively be TRBD1 or TRBD2, each giving 5 matched bases. The DNA reads TGTGCCAGCAGCTTGGTGCTGGAAGGGACCCAGCAGTACTTC. Its protein is CASSLVLEGTQQYF.